Listed here are 11 T cell receptor beta chains from one sample, sequenced in a study of blood T cells in healthy people across ages (dated by TCRdb to about 2015). Libraries were made using 5' RACE. TCRdb lists the instrument as Illumina HiSeq 2500. A second about 7 to 11 cycle PCR used a sample-barcoded 5' primer and a J-beta primer mix. TCRdb reanalyzed the raw reads on its own, using fastp at Q25 for trimming and MiXCR for clone calling, and kept in-frame beta chains. Every CDR3 protein is listed once, alongside the most common genes and DNA of its rows. This sample comprises about 1.5 million distinct CDR3 sequences, about 42% of them detected only once. The ten most abundant clones make up just over 4% of the sample. Sequencing input: blood. Every receptor here comes from a woman under 30 in good health.

The chain couples TRBV20-1 to TRBJ2-5; TRBD1 aligns across 7 bases. This CDR3 spans 12 amino acids. The trim removed 3 bases at V and 11 bases at J, leaving 9 bases unmatched. CDR1 DFQATT and CDR2 SNEGSKA come from the germline V gene (reference sequence). The CDR3 DNA reads TGCAGTGCTAGGGGACAGTACAATGAGCAGTACTTC. Its protein product is CSARGQYNEQYF.

The chain recombines TRBV6-5 with TRBJ1-5; D perhaps matches TRBD1 (6 bases). CDR3 length: 15 residues. Germline CDR1 and CDR2: MNHEY and SVGAGI. V lost 2 bases and J 5 bases, leaving 13 bases between the germline ends. The CDR3 coding sequence is TGTGCCAGCAGTTACGGTCAGGGGATAGATCAGCCCCAGCATTTT. Protein: CASSYGQGIDQPQHF.

This clonotype has a count of ten or more. Sequence at one end of the junction differs from germline and may be a read error. The V and J genes are TRBV5-1 and TRBJ2-5; 9 bases match TRBD1. This CDR3 contains 13 residues. Looked up from germline, CDR1 is SGHRS and CDR2 is YFSETQ. CDR3: CASSGQGQETQYF. The DNA for the CDR3 is TGTGCCAGCAGTGGACAGGGGCAAGAGACCCAGTACTTC.

The table lists this clonotype with a few counts. V usage is TRBV20-1 and J usage is TRBJ2-1; D remains ambiguous. Germline lookup yields CDR1 DFQATT and CDR2 SNEGSKA (reference sequence). This CDR3 spans 14 amino acids. V was pared by 3 bases and J by 2 bases, with 11 bases between. The CDR3 region is CSASRAPTYNEQFF. The CDR3, as DNA: TGCAGTGCTAGTCGTGCCCCAACCTACAATGAGCAGTTCTTC.

The V call is TRBV20-1, the J call TRBJ2-1; D tentatively reads TRBD1 or TRBD2 (5 bases each). V dropped 7 bases and J dropped 6 bases, with 25 bases sitting between them. The CDR3 is 16 residues long. Germline CDR1 is DFQATT and CDR2 is SNEGSKA (reference sequence). The CDR3 sequence: CSECGDSGPLCNEQFF. The CDR3 coding sequence is TGCAGTGAGTGTGGGGATTCGGGGCCGCTATGCAATGAGCAGTTCTTC.

The rearrangement links TRBV6-2 or TRBV6-3 to TRBJ2-1, with 10 positions matching TRBD2. The CDR3 length is 14 residues. Germline CDR1 and CDR2: MNHEY and SVGEGT. The V gene end was trimmed by 7 bases and the J gene end by 4 bases; junction bases not matched to a gene: 4. In DNA, the CDR3 is TGTGCCAGCATTGGGACTAGCGAATACAATGAGCAGTTCTTC. Encoded protein: CASIGTSEYNEQFF.

This clonotype showed up just once. The chain combines TRBV5-1 with TRBJ1-1, with TRBD1 matching 9 bases. The junction had 9 bases not matched to a gene; V was cut back by 4 bases and J by 5 bases. CDR1 is SGHRS, CDR2 YFSETQ, per germline. The CDR3 runs to 15 residues. CDR3 loop: CASSPGTGWGTEAFF. In nucleotides, the CDR3 is TGCGCCAGCAGCCCCGGGACAGGGTGGGGGACTGAAGCTTTCTTT.

The chain couples TRBV9 to TRBJ2-1, with 7 bases identical to TRBD1. CDR3 length equals 17 residues. In germline, CDR1 is SGDLS, CDR2 YYNGEE. The J segment lost 0 bases and the V segment lost 4 bases, leaving 10 bases of the junction unmatched. The chain's CDR3 is CASSTRQGLSSYNEQFF. CDR3 DNA sequence: TGTGCCAGCAGCACTAGACAGGGTCTTAGCTCCTACAATGAGCAGTTCTTC.

The genes are TRBV7-9 and TRBJ2-1; unclear D gene. The CDR3 loop spans 13 amino acids. Between the trimmed V and J ends, which lost 7 bases and 6 bases, there was a span of 13 bases. The V gene's germline CDR1 is SEHNR and CDR2 FQNEAQ (reference sequence). In DNA, the CDR3 is TGTGCCAGCATCTTGCCCCGCGGCAATGAGCAGTTCTTC. This codes for CASILPRGNEQFF.

A few counts support this clonotype. V is TRBV6-1 and J is TRBJ2-5; D not certain. Trimming stripped 7 bases from V and 5 bases from J, with 17 bases between. This CDR3 comprises 14 residues. Germline V gives CDR1 MNHNS, CDR2 SASEGT. CDR3 in amino acids: CASIKPGSLETQYF. For the CDR3, the DNA is TGTGCCAGCATAAAACCGGGTTCCTTGGAGACCCAGTACTTC.

This clonotype was counted between two and nine times. V gene TRBV10-3 combines with J gene TRBJ2-4; TRBD1 aligns across 8 bases. The J call may be faulty, since TRBJ2-7 better matches the DNA end. Germline V gene lookup returns CDR1 ENHRY and CDR2 SYGVKD. This CDR3 has 12 amino acids. The chain's CDR3 is CAIRGQGDEQYF. The CDR3 DNA sequence: TGTGCCATCAGAGGACAGGGTGACGAGCAGTACTTC.